This paragraph covers one TCR beta chain sequence. Full-length variable regions came from constant-region reverse primers plus semi-nested Nested Universal Primer A PCR. TCRdb reanalysed the 5' RACE reads using MiXCR and keeps one entry per CDR3 protein. Among 45,000 to 55,000 distinct CDR3 sequences, 24% were seen once, and the ten largest hold more than 3%. The CDR3 spans 13 residues. The V segment lost 6 bases and the J segment 3 bases; nucleotides outside the gene matches: 4. Per the germline V gene, CDR1 is SQVTM and CDR2 is ANQGSEA. The receptor was isolated from a female donor with breast cancer. The chain combines TRBV29-1 with TRBJ1-4; 7 bases are a match to TRBD1. Sequencing input: tumor-infiltrating naive CD4+ T cells sorted from the breast tumor. This sample's subset: naive CD4+ T cells, CD4+CD45RA+CD25-. CDR3: CSVTGAANEKLFF. The DNA of the CDR3 is TGCAGCGTCACAGGGGCGGCTAATGAAAAACTGTTTTTT.